Listed below are T cell receptor beta chains from one sample, sequenced in a study of post-analysis software for immune sequencing data. Via MiXCR, TCRdb re-called the PCR reads, giving one row per CDR3 protein. The sample lists roughly 570,000 distinct CDR3 sequences; less than 40% were seen once. Sequencing used blood. These receptor sequences come from a girl under 18 with multiple sclerosis. Each CDR3 is given with its conserved first and last residue. D genes are given only for firm matches. Rows may omit the clone size; those that give it use once, few, many or a size class.

d_gene	j_gene	abundance	len	v_gene	CDR3nt	CDR3aa
TRBD2	TRBJ2-5	-	14	TRBV29-1	TGCAGCGCTCCCCTAGCGGGGGGGCGGGAGACCCAGTACTTC	CSAPLAGGRETQYF
-	TRBJ2-7	many	16	TRBV15	TGTGCCACCAGCACCGAAAAGACACGAACCCCCTACGAGCAGTACTTC	CATSTEKTRTPYEQYF
-	TRBJ2-7	-	16	TRBV20-1	TGCAGTGCTAGGACCGGCCGGGGCCTGAGCTCCTACGAGCAGTACTTC	CSARTGRGLSSYEQYF
-	TRBJ2-5	few	15	TRBV7-3	TGTGCCAGCAGCTTAACAGGGGCTGCGGGAGAGACCCAGTACTTC	CASSLTGAAGETQYF
TRBD1	TRBJ1-5	few	16	TRBV20-1	TGCAGTGCTAGACGGGATTTGCAGGGGGCCAATCAGCCCCAGCATTTT	CSARRDLQGANQPQHF
-	TRBJ2-5	-	14	TRBV20-1	TGCAGTGCTAGAGAAGGGCAGGGACAAGAGACCCAGTACTTC	CSAREGQGQETQYF
-	TRBJ2-1	few	14	TRBV7-6	TGTGCCAGCAGCACGGGACAGCGGGGGAATGAGCAGTTCTTC	CASSTGQRGNEQFF
TRBD2	TRBJ2-5	many	14	TRBV12-3/TRBV12-4	TGTGCCAGCAGAACTAGCGGGGGACAAGAGACCCAGTACTTC	CASRTSGGQETQYF
TRBD1	TRBJ1-2	-	16	TRBV10-3	TGTGCCATCAGTACTTCAGGGGGCCCCGCGGACTATGGCTACACCTTC	CAISTSGGPADYGYTF
-	TRBJ2-3	many	11	TRBV20-1	TGCAGTGCTAGAGATCTCGATACGCAGTATTTT	CSARDLDTQYF
-	TRBJ2-7	-	15	TRBV20-1	TGCAGTGCTAGAGTTATAGCTGGGCGCCTCTACGAGCAGTACTTC	CSARVIAGRLYEQYF
TRBD1	TRBJ2-6	few	16	TRBV10-3	TGTGCCATCAGTCCGACAGGGCCAGAGGGGGCCAACGTCCTGACTTTC	CAISPTGPEGANVLTF
-	TRBJ1-2	-	17	TRBV6-5	TGTGCCAGCAGTTACCTACGGACGAGGACTCTTCTAAATGGCTACACCTTC	CASSYLRTRTLLNGYTF
-	TRBJ2-2	once	14	TRBV20-1	TGCAGTGCTCCTCCCCCCAGGGACACCGGGGAGCTGTTTTTT	CSAPPPRDTGELFF
-	TRBJ2-7	few	14	TRBV5-1	TGCGCCAGCCGGAGGGAAGGGTTGTCCTACGAGCAGTACTTC	CASRREGLSYEQYF
-	TRBJ2-5	-	13	TRBV20-1	TGCAGTGCTAGAGTAGGGTTGCAGGAGACCCAGTACTTC	CSARVGLQETQYF
-	TRBJ2-3	few	15	TRBV10-3	TGTGCCACCTCCCCGGATGGCAGGGCTACAGATACGCAGTATTTT	CATSPDGRATDTQYF
-	TRBJ2-1	-	14	TRBV10-3	TGTGCCATCAGTGAGTCAGACTTCTACAATGAGCAGTTCTTC	CAISESDFYNEQFF
-	TRBJ2-3	-	15	TRBV20-1	TGCAGTGCTAGAGTACCAAGTGATAGCACAGATACGCAGTATTTT	CSARVPSDSTDTQYF
TRBD2	TRBJ2-1	few	17	TRBV5-1	TGCGCCAGCAGCTTGGTTCTAGCGGGGGGGCCAGGTAATGAGCAGTTCTTC	CASSLVLAGGPGNEQFF
TRBD1	TRBJ1-3	few	17	TRBV15	TGTGCCACCAGCAGAACTCAGGACAGGGCGGCTGGAAACACCATATATTTT	CATSRTQDRAAGNTIYF
TRBD1	TRBJ2-7	many	14	TRBV5-6	TGTGCCAGCAGTGGCTGGACAGGGACCTACGAGCAGTACTTC	CASSGWTGTYEQYF
-	TRBJ1-2	-	15	TRBV29-1	TGCAGCGTTGCCCCACACCAATCGGCGTCTAAGGGCTACACCTTC	CSVAPHQSASKGYTF
-	TRBJ1-1	-	13	TRBV14	TGTGCCAGCAGCGCAGGCACGAACACTGAAGCTTTCTTT	CASSAGTNTEAFF
TRBD1	TRBJ1-1	once	14	TRBV20-1	TGCAGTGCCCCTACAGGGGGATTGAACACTGAAGCTTTCTTT	CSAPTGGLNTEAFF
TRBD1	TRBJ2-5	few	15	TRBV7-9	TGTGCCAGCAGCGAAACCGGACAGGCGAGAGAGACCCAGTACTTC	CASSETGQARETQYF
-	TRBJ1-1	-	16	TRBV18	TGTGCCAGCTCACCTTCTGACCGACAGAGAAACACTGAAGCTTTCTTT	CASSPSDRQRNTEAFF
TRBD1	TRBJ2-1	-	15	TRBV20-1	TGCAGTGCTTATACAGGGGGCAAGGGGTGGAATGAGCAGTTCTTC	CSAYTGGKGWNEQFF
-	TRBJ1-2	-	15	TRBV9	TGTGCCAGCAGCACTCCAAGGGGCGAGAACTATGGCTACACCTTC	CASSTPRGENYGYTF
-	TRBJ2-3	-	16	TRBV10-3	TGTGCCATCAGTGGGGGGCTAGCCCTGGGTGGAGATATGCAGTATTTT	CAISGGLALGGDMQYF
-	TRBJ2-5	few	12	TRBV12-5	TGTGCTAGTGGCGGTCCCGGGGGGACCCAGTACTTC	CASGGPGGTQYF
TRBD2	TRBJ2-5	-	15	TRBV5-1	TGCGCCAGCAGCCCCCTCGGGGGGGACCAAGAGACCCAGTACTTC	CASSPLGGDQETQYF
-	TRBJ2-7	-	12	TRBV10-3	TGTGCCACGGGACTCACGGAACGCGAGCAGTACTTC	CATGLTEREQYF
-	TRBJ1-1	-	16	TRBV18	TGTGCCAGCTCATCCAACTCACCGCGGATGGACACTGAAGCTTTCTTT	CASSSNSPRMDTEAFF
-	TRBJ1-4	-	17	TRBV28	TGTGCCAGCAGTCCTCAGTGGGGCCGGGGAACTAATGAAAAACTGTTTTTT	CASSPQWGRGTNEKLFF
-	TRBJ1-2	-	10	TRBV20-1	TGCAGTGCCCCGACGGTTGGCTACACCTTC	CSAPTVGYTF
TRBD1	TRBJ1-5	-	16	TRBV7-8	TGTGCCAGCAGCGGAAGGGGACAGGGAATCAATCAGCCCCAGCATTTT	CASSGRGQGINQPQHF
-	TRBJ2-5	many	13	TRBV7-3	TGTGCCAGCAGCTTAACCCTGGGGGAGACCCAGTACTTC	CASSLTLGETQYF
-	TRBJ2-7	-	12	TRBV10-3	TGTGCCATCAGTGGGACGGGTTACGAGCAGTACTTC	CAISGTGYEQYF
-	TRBJ2-1	-	14	TRBV3-1	TGTGCCAGCAGCCCGACCGGGGCAATGAATGAGCAGTTCTTC	CASSPTGAMNEQFF
-	TRBJ1-4	-	12	TRBV7-2	TGTGCCAGCAGCTTAAAACGTGAAAAACTGTTTTTT	CASSLKREKLFF
TRBD2	TRBJ2-3	few	16	TRBV20-1	TGCAGTGCTAGGCCACCAGCGGGGGGTGGCACAGATACGCAGTATTTT	CSARPPAGGGTDTQYF
-	TRBJ2-4	-	17	TRBV12-3/TRBV12-4	TGTGCCAGCAGCTCCCTGATGGACCGCATAGCCAAAAACATTCAGTACTTC	CASSSLMDRIAKNIQYF
TRBD2	TRBJ2-1	-	18	TRBV5-1	TGCGCCAGCAGCTTGTCTAGCGGGGGCACATTCTCCTACAATGAGCAGTTCTTC	CASSLSSGGTFSYNEQFF
-	TRBJ2-2	-	16	TRBV7-9	TGTGCCAGCAGCTTCCCAGGGTCACGCAACACCGGGGAGCTGTTTTTT	CASSFPGSRNTGELFF
TRBD1	TRBJ1-1	-	16	TRBV12-3/TRBV12-4	TGTGCCAGCAGTGGGACAGGGGGCGGCGTGAACACTGAAGCTTTCTTT	CASSGTGGGVNTEAFF
TRBD1	TRBJ2-7	-	16	TRBV24-1	TGTGCCACCAGTGATACCGGACAGGGAGGATCCTACGAGCAGTACTTC	CATSDTGQGGSYEQYF
TRBD1	TRBJ1-6	few	15	TRBV20-1	TGCAGTGCCCTTCCGGACAGGGGGCGGAATTCACCCCTCCACTTT	CSALPDRGRNSPLHF
-	TRBJ2-1	few	13	TRBV11-2	TGTGCCAGCAGCTTAGATCGTATGAATGAGCAGTTCTTC	CASSLDRMNEQFF
-	TRBJ2-1	-	16	TRBV25-1	TGTGCCAGCAGTGAATTGGGGGGCGCGGCCTACAATGAGCAGTTCTTC	CASSELGGAAYNEQFF
-	TRBJ2-3	-	13	TRBV2	TGTGCCAGCAGTTATAGGACAGCAGATACGCAGTATTTT	CASSYRTADTQYF
TRBD2	TRBJ2-1	-	17	TRBV27	TGTGCCAGCATAAGACTAGCGGGGGGTCAAGGGTACAATGAGCAGTTCTTC	CASIRLAGGQGYNEQFF
-	TRBJ1-1	-	12	TRBV20-1	TGCAGTGCTGAGGGAACAGGGACTGAAGCTTTCTTT	CSAEGTGTEAFF
-	TRBJ1-2	-	15	TRBV7-9	TGTGCCAGCAGTACCTCACCGGGACAAGCTTATGGCTACACCTTC	CASSTSPGQAYGYTF
-	TRBJ2-7	-	14	TRBV20-1	TGCAGTGCTAGAGCGGCCAGGGGAAGTGACGAGCAGTACTTC	CSARAARGSDEQYF